The 22 T cell receptor beta chains in this list originate from one sample, sequenced in a study of cytomegalovirus exposure and HLA in healthy donors. In the PCR, 60 Vbeta and 13 Jbeta primers were used. Generated by immunoSEQ multiplex PCR, the TCRdb table keeps only in-frame clones and is missing some. The top ten clones hold about 2.2% of a sample with over 120,000 clones, roughly 74% of them seen once. Sequencing was carried out using PBMCs. These receptors all come from a woman under 30 in good health and CMV-seropositive.

This clone is a singleton in its sample. The chain employs TRBV7-2 and TRBJ2-5; the D gene is possibly TRBD1 (6 bases). The CDR3 totals 14 residues. V was trimmed by 0 bases and J by 1 base, leaving 6 bases between them. Germline CDR1 is SGHTA and CDR2 is FQGNSA. The CDR3 spells CASSLATGQETQYF. The CDR3 region has the DNA TGTGCCAGCAGCTTAGCGACAGGCCAAGAGACCCAGTACTTC.

The chain has TRBV7-9 and TRBJ1-1; no definite D call. CDR1 and CDR2 from the germline V gene are SEHNR and FQNEAQ (reference sequence). CDR3 length: 14 amino acids. V lost 5 bases, J lost 5 bases, and 15 bases lay in between. The DNA for the CDR3 is TGTGCCAGCAGCCCATCAGGTTTTGGTACTGAAGCTTTCTTT. Translation gives CASSPSGFGTEAFF.

The chain links TRBV4-1 to TRBJ1-1, with D perhaps TRBD1 (5 bases). The germline V gene encodes CDR1 MGHRA and CDR2 YSYEKL. CDR3 size: 16 residues. Between the trimmed V and J ends, which lost 4 bases and 4 bases, there was a span of 19 bases. The CDR3 here is CASSLAGLPGGTEAFF. CDR3 DNA: TGCGCCAGCAGCCTGGCCGGACTGCCGGGGGGCACTGAAGCTTTCTTT.

The chain recombines TRBV19 with TRBJ1-1; a weak D match, TRBD1 (5 bases). Per germline, CDR1 LNHDA and CDR2 SQIVND (reference sequence). Trimming cost V 6 bases and J 0 bases, with 20 bases left between them. The CDR3 is 17 amino acids. The DNA for the CDR3 is TGTGCCAGTAGCCTCAGGGCCACCTCACCCATGAACACTGAAGCTTTCTTT. As protein: CASSLRATSPMNTEAFF. The full variable domain, in which reference TRBV19 and TRBJ1-1 provide the parts outside the CDR3, is DGGITQSPKYLFRKEGQNVTLSCEQNLNHDAMYWYRQDPGQGLRLIYYSQIVNDFQKGDIAEGYSVSREKKESFPLTVTSAQKNPTAFYLCASSLRATSPMNTEAFFGQGTRLTVV.

The rearrangement joins TRBV4-3 to TRBJ2-2; D is unclear. The V end was cut by 0 bases, the J end by 4 bases, with 9 bases between. Germline V lookup: CDR1 LGHNA, CDR2 YSLEER. The CDR3 runs 15 residues. CDR3 protein: CASSQDWAGTGELFF. CDR3 sequence (DNA): TGCGCCAGCAGCCAAGATTGGGCAGGCACCGGGGAGCTGTTTTTT.

On this clone: A junction end diverges from the germline sequence, so it may reflect a read error. For the CDR3, the DNA is TGCGCCAGCAGCTTGTCGTCTGGGGCCAATTCACCCCTTCACTTT. Amino acids: CASSLSSGANSPLHF. This chain links TRBV5-1 with TRBJ1-6, with D possibly being TRBD1 (5 bases). This CDR3 region has 15 residues. Germline V gene sequence: CDR1 SGHRS, CDR2 YFSETQ.

V is TRBV19 and J is TRBJ1-2; 8 bases fit TRBD1. V shed 4 bases and J 3 bases; nucleotides not matched to a gene: 10. The CDR3 contains 16 residues. CDR1 and CDR2 (germline): LNHDA, SQIVND (reference sequence). Here the CDR3 DNA reads TGTGCCAGTAGTACGTTTGAGGACAGGGCGGACTATGGCTACACCTTC. The encoded protein is CASSTFEDRADYGYTF.

The chain carries TRBV10-1 and TRBJ2-1; D remains ambiguous. Germline lookup yields CDR1 WNHNN and CDR2 SYGVQD (reference sequence). Trimming removed 3 bases from V and 10 bases from J, with 10 bases in between. The CDR3 is 12 residues long. CDR3 amino acids: CASSDRAGEQFF. The CDR3 DNA sequence: TGCGCCAGCAGTGATAGAGCAGGCGAGCAGTTCTTC.

The V gene is TRBV19, the J gene TRBJ2-2; weak D call: TRBD1 (5 bases). Per the germline V gene, CDR1 is LNHDA and CDR2 is SQIVND (reference sequence). The CDR3 totals 15 residues. Trimming pared 6 bases from V and 5 bases from J, leaving 16 bases between. CDR3 nucleotide sequence: TGTGCCAGTAGGGAGTGGCAGGGTAAAACCGGGGAGCTGTTTTTT. It encodes CASREWQGKTGELFF. Combining the CDR3 with reference TRBV19 and TRBJ2-2 gives the whole variable domain DGGITQSPKYLFRKEGQNVTLSCEQNLNHDAMYWYRQDPGQGLRLIYYSQIVNDFQKGDIAEGYSVSREKKESFPLTVTSAQKNPTAFYLCASREWQGKTGELFFGEGSRLTVL.

The chain couples TRBV6-4 to TRBJ2-1; 10 nucleotides match TRBD2. With 5 bases clipped from V and 7 bases from J, the junction kept 8 bases outside the gene matches. Germline values: CDR1 MRHNA, CDR2 SNTAGT. The CDR3 length is 15 residues. CDR3 sequence reads: CASSLAGASSNEQFF. The CDR3 DNA sequence: TGTGCCAGCAGTCTAGCGGGGGCCAGCTCTAATGAGCAGTTCTTC.

The CDR3 DNA reads as TGCAGCGTTGGGGGGGGCAATCAGCCCCAGCATTTT. As protein: CSVGGGNQPQHF. The V and J genes are TRBV29-1 and TRBJ1-5, with D possibly TRBD1 on 5 matching bases. V was clipped by 4 bases and J by 2 bases, with 6 bases between them. Per germline, CDR1 SQVTM and CDR2 ANQGSEA. The CDR3 sequence is 12 residues long. Variable domain in full (rest from reference TRBV29-1 and TRBJ1-5): SAVISQKPSRDICQRGTSLTIQCQVDSQVTMMFWYRQQPGQSLTLIATANQGSEATYESGFVIDKFPISRPNLTFSTLTVSNMSPEDSSIYLCSVGGGNQPQHFGDGTRLSIL.

The CDR3 DNA follows: TGCGCCAGCAGCCTTCAACAGGGGGGGAGGGATGGCTACACCTTC. It specifies CASSLQQGGRDGYTF. The chain recombines TRBV5-1 with TRBJ1-2, with 8 positions matching TRBD1. The germline gives CDR1 SGHRS, CDR2 YFSETQ. This CDR3 has 15 residues. J lost 6 bases, V lost 4 bases, and 11 bases had no gene match.

This clone was counted once. The V and J genes are TRBV29-1 and TRBJ1-2, with 9 nucleotides matching TRBD1. Germline assignment: CDR1 SQVTM and CDR2 ANQGSEA. CDR3 length: 13 amino acids. J was trimmed by 9 bases and V by 3 bases; bases with no gene match: 8. The CDR3 spells CSVDTGGRYSYTF. As DNA, the CDR3 is TGCAGCGTTGACACAGGGGGCCGTTATAGCTACACCTTC. Full variable domain (missing parts from reference TRBV29-1 and TRBJ1-2): SAVISQKPSRDICQRGTSLTIQCQVDSQVTMMFWYRQQPGQSLTLIATANQGSEATYESGFVIDKFPISRPNLTFSTLTVSNMSPEDSSIYLCSVDTGGRYSYTFGSGTRLTVV.

This clone was counted a single time. The chain uses TRBV5-5 and TRBJ1-1; D is unclear. The germline V gene has CDR1 SGHKS and CDR2 YYEKEE (reference sequence). The CDR3 runs 13 residues. V lost 4 bases and J lost 1, with 8 bases in between. The CDR3 protein is CASSMTGNTEAFF. For the CDR3, the DNA is TGTGCCAGCAGCATGACGGGGAACACTGAAGCTTTCTTT.

The chain is built from TRBV10-3 and TRBJ1-4, with D possibly matching TRBD1 (6 bases). The CDR3 totals 13 residues. Trimming took 10 bases from V and 2 from J, leaving 11 bases between them. Germline CDR1 is ENHRY and CDR2 is SYGVKD. CDR3 amino acids: CATGQTTNEKLFF. Here the CDR3 DNA reads TGTGCCACCGGACAGACGACTAATGAAAAACTGTTTTTT.

This clone has more than one count but fewer than ten. Different DNA sequences within this sample yield the same CDR3. The J gene is TRBJ2-3, the V gene TRBV6-5; 9 bases line up with TRBD2. Unmatched junction bases numbered 4, after V lost 0 bases and J lost 6 bases. The CDR3 runs to 15 residues. CDR1 and CDR2 (germline): MNHEY, SVGAGI. Here the CDR3 reads CASSYSGGGADTQYF. In DNA form, the CDR3 reads TGTGCCAGCAGTTACTCCGGCGGGGGGGCCGATACGCAGTATTTT.

This clone was detected a few times. The V call is TRBV6-1, the J call TRBJ1-3; D is undetermined. V dropped 7 bases and J dropped 9 bases, with 16 bases sitting between them. Germline CDR1 and CDR2: MNHNS and SASEGT. This CDR3 has 13 amino acids. The CDR3 loop is CASTNLEGGTIYF. CDR3 DNA sequence: TGTGCCAGCACCAACCTAGAAGGTGGCACCATATATTTT.

The chain joins TRBV5-4 to TRBJ1-1, with D uncertain. V was trimmed by 4 bases and J by 2 bases, leaving 15 bases between them. Per germline, CDR1 SGHNT and CDR2 YYREEE (reference sequence). The CDR3 covers 15 residues. The CDR3 loop is CASSPREGLNTEAFF. CDR3 sequence (DNA): TGTGCCAGCAGCCCGAGGGAGGGCCTAAACACTGAAGCTTTCTTT.

The J gene is TRBJ1-5, the V gene TRBV28; maybe TRBD1 (6 bases). This CDR3 is built from 15 residues. V shed 3 bases and J shed 2 bases, with 11 bases lying between them. The germline V gene encodes CDR1 MDHEN and CDR2 SYDVKM. The CDR3 sequence: CASSLGAVGNQPQHF. The CDR3 nucleotides read TGTGCCAGCAGTTTGGGGGCCGTAGGCAATCAGCCCCAGCATTTT. The full variable domain, in which reference TRBV28 and TRBJ1-5 provide the parts outside the CDR3, is DVKVTQSSRYLVKRTGEKVFLECVQDMDHENMFWYRQDPGLGLRLIYFSYDVKMKEKGDIPEGYSVSREKKERFSLILESASTNQTSMYLCASSLGAVGNQPQHFGDGTRLSIL.

The chain employs TRBV7-9 and TRBJ2-2; D is undetermined. The length of the CDR3 is 13 residues. V gave up 3 bases and J gave up 2 bases, with 4 bases separating them. Germline CDR1 and CDR2: SEHNR and FQNEAQ (reference sequence). The CDR3 sequence: CASSFLNTGELFF. The CDR3 nucleotides read TGTGCCAGCAGCTTCTTAAACACCGGGGAGCTGTTTTTT. Variable domain in full (rest from reference TRBV7-9 and TRBJ2-2): DTGVSQNPRHKITKRGQNVTFRCDPISEHNRLYWYRQTLGQGPEFLTYFQNEAQLEKSRLLSDRFSAERPKGSFSTLEIQRTEQGDSAMYLCASSFLNTGELFFGEGSRLTVL.

This clone was seen a handful of times. The J gene is TRBJ2-5, the V gene TRBV7-9; 8 bases are shared with TRBD1. The CDR3 runs to 15 residues. Germline trimming cut 5 bases from V and 5 bases from J; bases unmatched to any gene: 10. The germline V gene has CDR1 SEHNR and CDR2 FQNEAQ (reference sequence). CDR3 nucleotide sequence: TGTGCCAGCAGCCAAAACGGACAGGGCGGGGAGACCCAGTACTTC. Translating gives CASSQNGQGGETQYF. Based on the CDR3 plus reference TRBV7-9 and TRBJ2-5, the full variable domain is DTGVSQNPRHKITKRGQNVTFRCDPISEHNRLYWYRQTLGQGPEFLTYFQNEAQLEKSRLLSDRFSAERPKGSFSTLEIQRTEQGDSAMYLCASSQNGQGGETQYFGPGTRLLVL.

The chain employs TRBV9 and TRBJ1-4; D remains ambiguous. The V end lost 0 bases, the J end lost 1 base, and 7 bases lay between the germline ends. CDR1 is SGDLS and CDR2 is YYNGEE in the germline V gene. The CDR3 spans 15 residues. CDR3 protein: CASSVDEGTNEKLFF. For the CDR3, the DNA is TGTGCCAGCAGCGTAGATGAGGGAACTAATGAAAAACTGTTTTTT.